The rows below give T cell receptor beta chains drawn from one sample of a study of blood T cell repertoires in COVID-19. Libraries were prepared by immunoSEQ multiplex PCR; TCRdb keeps only in-frame clonotypes and omits some of them. The sample gives fewer than 350,000 clones, about nine tenths of which show up once; roughly 1.7% is in the top ten. The sequencing sample was made of peripheral blood. The origin of the receptors is a woman aged 25 to 39 with COVID-19, enrolled during active disease. CDR3s include the opening cysteine and the closing phenylalanine or tryptophan. The D gene is left open where the match is weak. Rows give clone size only sometimes, using once, few, many, or a class for an expanded clone.

v_call,d_call,j_call,clone_size,cdr3_nt,cdr3_aa
TRBV18,-,TRBJ2-2,-,TGTGCCAGCTCACCACCTCCCGGGCAGGGCACCGGGGAGCTGTTTTTT,CASSPPPGQGTGELFF
TRBV7-9,TRBD1,TRBJ1-2,once,TGTGCCAGCAGCTTTGACAGGGGAGGCTACACCTTC,CASSFDRGGYTF
TRBV30,-,TRBJ1-1,-,TGTGCCGGGGGGAGAACTGAAGCTTTCTTT,CAGGRTEAFF
TRBV18,TRBD1,TRBJ1-2,-,TGTGCCAGCTCACCACAAAGGGACAGGGGGCCTTATGGCTACACCTTC,CASSPQRDRGPYGYTF
TRBV21-1,-,TRBJ2-1,-,TGTGCCAGCAGCAAAATGGGTAGCGGGGGGCCGGGGGATGAGCAGTTCTTC,CASSKMGSGGPGDEQFF
TRBV2,-,TRBJ2-2,few,TGTGCCAGCACCAAGGACTACCGGGGGACCGGGGAGCTGTTTTTT,CASTKDYRGTGELFF
TRBV2,-,TRBJ1-5,-,TGTGCCAGCAGGGTGAGGGGCAATCAGCCCCAGCATTTT,CASRVRGNQPQHF
TRBV7-9,-,TRBJ2-2,-,TGTGCCAGCAGCTTAGTAGACGGGGGAAAACCCGGGGAGCTGTTTTTT,CASSLVDGGKPGELFF
TRBV11-2,-,TRBJ1-3,-,TGTGCCAGCAGCTTGGGGCCATCTGGAAACACCATATATTTT,CASSLGPSGNTIYF
TRBV18,-,TRBJ2-5,-,TGTGCCAGCTCCCAAAGACACCGAAGAGATCAAGAGACCCAGTACTTC,CASSQRHRRDQETQYF
TRBV24-1,TRBD1,TRBJ2-5,-,TGTGCCACCAGTGATTTGGGGACAGGGTTCGGAGAGACCCAGTACTTC,CATSDLGTGFGETQYF
TRBV11-2,TRBD1,TRBJ1-4,-,TGTGCCAGCAGCTCGCCGGGACAGGGTGCAACTAATGAAAAACTGTTTTTT,CASSSPGQGATNEKLFF
TRBV15,TRBD1,TRBJ1-2,-,TGTGCCACCAGCAGAGGAACCCAGGACAGGGTCTATGGCTACACCTTC,CATSRGTQDRVYGYTF
TRBV5-5,TRBD1,TRBJ1-2,-,TGTGCCAGCAGCCTGGACCATATGGGACAGGGGGCGAGGTATGGCTACACCTTC,CASSLDHMGQGARYGYTF
TRBV2,TRBD2,TRBJ2-4,-,TGTGCCAGCAGTGACCCAGCGGGGGGCGAAAACATTCAGTACTTC,CASSDPAGGENIQYF
TRBV7-2,-,TRBJ1-5,-,TGTGCCAGCAGCTCCCAGGCAGGGCTTGGCAATCAGCCCCAGCATTTT,CASSSQAGLGNQPQHF
TRBV5-1,-,TRBJ2-1,-,TGCGCCAGCAGCTTGACTAGCAGCGGCCCCCGGGAGCAGTTCTTC,CASSLTSSGPREQFF
TRBV3-1/TRBV3-2,-,TRBJ1-1,-,TGTGCCAGCAGCGCACCGGGATTGAACACTGAAGCTTTCTTT,CASSAPGLNTEAFF
TRBV11-3,TRBD1,TRBJ1-3,-,TGTGCCAGCAGCCGGGGACAGGGGATAAGGAACACCATATATTTT,CASSRGQGIRNTIYF
TRBV2,-,TRBJ2-7,once,TGTGCCAGCACTACAATCCGGGGTAACGAGCAGTACTTC,CASTTIRGNEQYF
TRBV28,-,TRBJ1-1,-,TGTGCCAGCAGTATCACAGGGCTCACTGAAGCTTTCTTT,CASSITGLTEAFF
TRBV20-1,-,TRBJ1-1,few,TGCAAGCAGGGAACTGAAGCTTTCTTT,CKQGTEAFF
TRBV14,-,TRBJ2-7,-,TGTGCCAGCAGCCATTTTGGACAGGGAGGGTACGAGCAGTACTTC,CASSHFGQGGYEQYF
TRBV6-5,-,TRBJ1-5,once,TGTGCCAGCAGTTACGACAGATATAGCAATCAGCCCCAGCATTTT,CASSYDRYSNQPQHF
TRBV25-1,TRBD2,TRBJ2-1,-,TGTGCCAGCGAGCGGGGGGGCCGCTACAATGAGCAGTTCTTC,CASERGGRYNEQFF
TRBV6-5,-,TRBJ2-3,once,TGTGCCAGCGGCCGATCGGGGGGCACAGATACGCAGTATTTT,CASGRSGGTDTQYF
TRBV30,TRBD1,TRBJ1-2,-,TGTGCCTGGAGCGGGACAGGGATCTATGGCTACACCTTC,CAWSGTGIYGYTF
TRBV2,-,TRBJ2-4,-,TGTGCCAGCAGTGTTCAGTCGGGGACACGAAACTTAGCCAAAAACATTCAGTACTTC,CASSVQSGTRNLAKNIQYF
TRBV5-1,TRBD1,TRBJ1-3,-,TGCGCCAGCAGCTTAGCCGGACAGGCAGGCGCTGGAAACACCATATATTTT,CASSLAGQAGAGNTIYF
TRBV6-5,-,TRBJ1-6,-,TGTGCCAGCAGTTACGTCGGGGGTTCGGTCCCCCTCCACTTT,CASSYVGGSVPLHF
TRBV19,-,TRBJ1-1,-,TGTGCCAGTAGTATTGCGGAGGGTGTGACTGAAGCTTTCTTT,CASSIAEGVTEAFF
TRBV7-6,TRBD1,TRBJ1-2,-,TGTGCCAGCAGCTTAGTACCAGGACAGGACGACTATGGCTACACCTTC,CASSLVPGQDDYGYTF
TRBV10-3,-,TRBJ1-5,-,TGTGCCATCAGTGAGGGGCAGGGCAATCAGCCCCAGCATTTT,CAISEGQGNQPQHF
TRBV27,TRBD2,TRBJ2-3,-,TGTGCCAGCAGTTTAATCCTAGCGGGGGGCACAGATACGCAGTATTTT,CASSLILAGGTDTQYF
TRBV12-5,-,TRBJ1-1,-,TGTGCTAGTGGTTTCGAGATGAACACTGAAGCTTTCTTT,CASGFEMNTEAFF
TRBV19,-,TRBJ1-5,-,TGTGCCAGTAGTATCGGGGTTTATCAGCCCCAGCATTTT,CASSIGVYQPQHF
TRBV3-1/TRBV3-2,-,TRBJ1-2,once,TGTGCCAGCAGCCAAGATTTGGGAGCCGGCTATGGCTACACCTTC,CASSQDLGAGYGYTF
TRBV4-1,-,TRBJ2-2,-,TGCGCCAGCAGCCCCGCCGTGGTAGCTGGCACCGGGGAGCTGTTTTTT,CASSPAVVAGTGELFF
TRBV7-9,TRBD1,TRBJ2-3,-,TGTGCCAGCAGCCCGAGGACAGGGGCAGTAGATACGCAGTATTTT,CASSPRTGAVDTQYF
TRBV27,-,TRBJ1-2,-,TGTGCCAGCAGTTTGTACAGTTCCTATGGCTACACCTTC,CASSLYSSYGYTF
TRBV5-1,-,TRBJ1-1,-,TGCGCCAGCAAGGTCGGGGTGAACACTGAAGCTTTCTTT,CASKVGVNTEAFF
TRBV2,-,TRBJ1-1,-,TGTGCCAGCAGTCTAAACGGTAACACTGAAGCTTTCTTT,CASSLNGNTEAFF
TRBV24-1,-,TRBJ2-5,-,TGTGCCACCAGTGACCTGCTAAAAGAGACCCAGTACTTC,CATSDLLKETQYF
TRBV4-2,-,TRBJ1-5,-,TGTGCCAGCAGCCAAGGGACAGATAGCAATCAGCCCCAGCATTTT,CASSQGTDSNQPQHF
TRBV7-2,-,TRBJ1-2,-,TGTGCCAGCAGCTTAGGGGCCAGTTCTAACTATGGCTACACCTTC,CASSLGASSNYGYTF
TRBV27,TRBD1,TRBJ2-1,-,TGTGCCAGCAGACCGACAGGGGGCTATGAGCAGTTCTTC,CASRPTGGYEQFF
TRBV29-1,TRBD1,TRBJ2-5,once,TGCAGCGCCCTACACAGGGGGCGGGAGACCCAGTACTTC,CSALHRGRETQYF
TRBV11-3,TRBD1,TRBJ1-2,once,TGTGCCAGCAGCCGTTCCGGACAGGGGCGCGTGGACTATGGCTACACCTTC,CASSRSGQGRVDYGYTF
TRBV7-8,-,TRBJ1-1,-,TGTGCCAGCAGCTTACCCCCAGGCTTGAGTGAAGCTTTCTTT,CASSLPPGLSEAFF